This TCR beta chain appears in the sequencing data of a study of glioma-infiltrating T cells after dendritic cell vaccination. Study at large: Treatment, given 2003 to 2012, was autologous tumor lysate-pulsed dendritic cell vaccination. Dendritic cells derived from monocytes and pulsed with autologous tumor lysate formed the vaccine.

V was cut by 8 bases and J by 4 bases, with 8 bases left in between. Germline CDR1 reads MDHEN; CDR2 reads SYDVKM. The CDR3 is made up of 12 amino acids. Isocitrate dehydrogenase mutation was absent in all glioblastoma patients. The primer mix had 60 V beta and 13 J beta primers. Here immunoSEQ multiplex PCR was the method, and the copy in TCRdb shows in-frame clones only, minus some. The repertoire holds about 92,000 clones, 70% to 90% seen once, with approximately 15% in the top ten. Specimen: blood, collected before dendritic cell vaccination. The V gene is TRBV28, the J gene TRBJ2-2; D uncertain. The sequence was collected from a human donor with glioblastoma. CDR3 nucleotides: TGTGCCAGCTGCCTCAGCACCGGGGAGCTGTTTTTT. Its protein is CASCLSTGELFF.